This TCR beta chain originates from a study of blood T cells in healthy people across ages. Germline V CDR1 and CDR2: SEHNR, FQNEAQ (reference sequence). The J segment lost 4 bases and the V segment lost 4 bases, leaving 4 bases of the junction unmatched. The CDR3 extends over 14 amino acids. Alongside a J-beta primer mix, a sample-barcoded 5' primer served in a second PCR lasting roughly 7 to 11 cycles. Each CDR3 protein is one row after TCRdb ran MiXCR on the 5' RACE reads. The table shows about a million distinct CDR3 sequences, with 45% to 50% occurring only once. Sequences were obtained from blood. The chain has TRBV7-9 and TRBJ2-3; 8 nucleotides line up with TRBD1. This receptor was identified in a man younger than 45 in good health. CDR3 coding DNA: TGTGCCAGCAGCTCCGGACAGGGTTCAGATACGCAGTATTTT. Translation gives CASSSGQGSDTQYF.